The 25 T cell receptor beta chains below come from one sample, sequenced in a study of CXCR3-negative and CXCR3-positive naive CD8 T cells. In preparing the TRB cDNA libraries, 5' RACE with UMI labels was used. TCRdb re-called the 5' RACE reads; one entry per CDR3 protein, DNA not given. Its listing shows tens of thousands of distinct CDR3 sequences. Sequencing was done on a sample of memory CD8+ T cells from blood. The receptors were sampled from a human donor in good health. Some clones in this sample may be carry-over from other donors' samples.

The V call is TRBV12-3 or TRBV12-4, the J call TRBJ2-7; TCRdb lists TRBD1, though no DNA is available to test this call. The CDR3 sequence is 13 residues long. This CDR3 reads CASSSGQTYEQYF.

The chain is built from TRBV14 and TRBJ2-2. The CDR3 consists of 12 residues. The germline gives CDR1 SGHDN, CDR2 FVKESK. CDR3 in amino acids: CPSSQSSGELFF.

This chain connects TRBV7-3 to TRBJ2-7; TCRdb reports TRBD2, a call that lacks DNA to check it against. The CDR3 is 16 amino acids. From germline, CDR1 is SGHTA and CDR2 FQGTGA. The CDR3 here is CASSAVGPGLINEQYF.

The chain is built from TRBV25-1 and TRBJ2-3; the D call of TRBD1 rests on TCRdb alone, since no DNA is present to check it. Germline CDR1 MGHDK, CDR2 SYGVNS. The CDR3 length is 14 residues. The CDR3 protein is CASSRGRRTDTQYF.

This rearrangement joins TRBV19 to TRBJ2-1; no DNA is available, so the TRBD1 call from TCRdb remains unchecked. CDR3 length: 15 amino acids. Germline V gene data show CDR1 as LNHDA and CDR2 as SQIVND (reference sequence). CDR3: CASSDGGTSYNEQFF.

The gene calls are TRBV28 and TRBJ2-2. This CDR3 is 16 amino acids long. The germline V gene has CDR1 MDHEN and CDR2 SYDVKM. CDR3: CASSLLQFGFTGELFF.

Judged by frequency, this clonotype is medium-sized. The rearrangement links TRBV9 to TRBJ2-3; TCRdb lists TRBD2, though no DNA is available to test this call. Germline assignment: CDR1 SGDLS and CDR2 YYNGEE. The CDR3 is made up of 15 amino acids. CDR3 amino acids: CASISGSGDSDTQYF.

The V call is TRBV20-1, the J call TRBJ2-3. The CDR3 totals 15 residues. Germline CDR1 and CDR2: DFQATT and SNEGSKA (reference sequence). This CDR3 reads CSARDIGSSTDTQYF.

The chain carries TRBV27 and TRBJ1-5; there is no DNA to check the TCRdb D call of TRBD1. Germline V gene lookup returns CDR1 MNHEY and CDR2 SMNVEV (reference sequence). The CDR3 runs to 15 residues. The CDR3 sequence: CASYCIDRGSQPQHF.

The V and J genes are TRBV18 and TRBJ2-1. There are 11 residues in the CDR3. Germline V lookup: CDR1 KGHSH, CDR2 LQKENI. CDR3 region: CASSPGGEQFF.

This clonotype is medium-sized (0.01 to 0.1%) by frequency. The CDR3 reads CSAWTGGNQPQHF. The chain carries TRBV29-1 and TRBJ1-5; with no DNA, the TCRdb D assignment of TRBD1 cannot be verified. The CDR3 consists of 13 residues. CDR1 and CDR2 (germline): SQVTM, ANQGSEA.

The J gene is TRBJ1-5, the V gene TRBV20-1; TCRdb picks TRBD1, but there is no DNA to check that call. The CDR3 contains 14 residues. Germline V lookup: CDR1 DFQATT, CDR2 SNEGSKA (reference sequence). CDR3 region: CSAPPGPGAQPQHF.

The rearrangement uses TRBV19 and TRBJ2-7; TCRdb's D call, TRBD1, is unchecked because there is no DNA. This CDR3 is built from 15 residues. The V gene's germline CDR1 is LNHDA and CDR2 SQIVND (reference sequence). Here the CDR3 reads CASSAGTSNSYEQYF.

The chain uses TRBV4-2 and TRBJ2-3; TCRdb's D gene call, TRBD2, goes unchecked for lack of DNA. CDR1 and CDR2 from the germline V gene are LGHNA and YNFKEQ. This CDR3 spans 16 amino acids. CDR3 sequence reads: CASSQDPAGSTDTQYF.

This clonotype is called medium-sized (0.01 to 0.1%) based on its frequency. The chain joins TRBV20-1 to TRBJ1-1; TCRdb's D gene call, TRBD1, goes unchecked for lack of DNA. This CDR3 spans 13 amino acids. Germline V gene sequence: CDR1 DFQATT, CDR2 SNEGSKA (reference sequence). CDR3 loop: CSARETGITEAFF.

The chain links TRBV29-1 to TRBJ2-1. Germline V gene sequence: CDR1 SQVTM, CDR2 ANQGSEA. The CDR3 is 12 residues long. CDR3 loop: CSVELLYNEQFF.

The V call is TRBV21-1, the J call TRBJ2-7; TCRdb's D call, TRBD2, is unchecked because there is no DNA. TRBV21-1 has pseudogene status. The CDR3 runs 17 residues. This CDR3 is CASSKGGGLADHYEQYF.

CDR3 protein: CASPRCRVRDGYTF. The genes are TRBV12-3 or TRBV12-4 and TRBJ1-2. The CDR3 is 14 residues long.

This chain uses TRBV20-1 with TRBJ1-2; TCRdb gives TRBD1 as the D gene, but with no DNA this cannot be confirmed. CDR3 length equals 13 residues. Looked up from germline, CDR1 is DFQATT and CDR2 is SNEGSKA (reference sequence). The CDR3 sequence: CSARPHAGNGYTF.

The chain uses TRBV6-5 and TRBJ2-5; TCRdb's D call, TRBD1, is unchecked because there is no DNA. Germline V CDR1 and CDR2: MNHEY, SVGAGI. This CDR3 has 17 amino acids. CDR3 residues: CASSYSPASGGRETQYF.

The CDR3 reads CASGRDFGYNEQFF. The chain employs TRBV6-5 and TRBJ2-1. Germline-derived CDR1 and CDR2 are MNHEY and SVGAGI. This CDR3 is built from 14 residues.

The chain recombines TRBV4-3 with TRBJ1-2. The CDR3 covers 15 residues. Per germline, CDR1 LGHNA and CDR2 YSLEER. This CDR3 is CASSQDNRVMDGYTF.

The chain combines TRBV2 with TRBJ1-2. Germline-derived CDR1 and CDR2 are SNHLY and FYNNEI. This CDR3 contains 13 residues. CDR3 residues: CASTEAANYGYTF. Full variable domain (missing parts from reference TRBV2 and TRBJ1-2): EPEVTQTPSHQVTQMGQEVILRCVPISNHLYFYWYRQILGQKVEFLVSFYNNEISEKSEIFDDQFSVERPDGSNFTLKIRSTKLEDSAMYFCASTEAANYGYTFGSGTRLTVV.

The V gene is TRBV4-2, the J gene TRBJ1-5. The CDR3 loop spans 15 amino acids. Germline V gene lookup returns CDR1 LGHNA and CDR2 YNFKEQ. CDR3 region: CASSQEHEAYQPQHF.

The chain is built from TRBV6-2 or TRBV6-3 and TRBJ2-2; absent DNA, TCRdb's TRBD1 call cannot be checked. Germline CDR1 is MNHEY and CDR2 is SVGEGT. The CDR3 loop spans 14 amino acids. The CDR3 sequence is CASSYGGNTGELFF.